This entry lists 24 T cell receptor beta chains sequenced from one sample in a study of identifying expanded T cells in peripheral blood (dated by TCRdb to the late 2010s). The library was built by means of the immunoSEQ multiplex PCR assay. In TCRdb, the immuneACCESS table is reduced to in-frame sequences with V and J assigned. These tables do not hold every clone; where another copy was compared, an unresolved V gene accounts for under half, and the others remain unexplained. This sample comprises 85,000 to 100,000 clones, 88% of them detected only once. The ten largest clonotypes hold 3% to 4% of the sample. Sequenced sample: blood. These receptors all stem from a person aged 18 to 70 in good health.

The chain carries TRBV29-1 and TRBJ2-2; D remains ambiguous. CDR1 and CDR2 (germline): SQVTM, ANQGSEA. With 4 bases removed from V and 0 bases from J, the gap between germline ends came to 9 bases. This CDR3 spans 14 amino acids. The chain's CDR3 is CSVVSNANTGELFF. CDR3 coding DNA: TGCAGCGTTGTTAGTAATGCGAACACCGGGGAGCTGTTTTTT.

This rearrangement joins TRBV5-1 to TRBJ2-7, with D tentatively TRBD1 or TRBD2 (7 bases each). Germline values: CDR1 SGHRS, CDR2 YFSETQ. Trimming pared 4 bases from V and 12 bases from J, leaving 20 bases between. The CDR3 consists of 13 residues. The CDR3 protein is CASSPGGEGTMYF. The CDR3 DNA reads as TGCGCCAGCAGCCCAGGGGGGGAGGGAACAATGTACTTC.

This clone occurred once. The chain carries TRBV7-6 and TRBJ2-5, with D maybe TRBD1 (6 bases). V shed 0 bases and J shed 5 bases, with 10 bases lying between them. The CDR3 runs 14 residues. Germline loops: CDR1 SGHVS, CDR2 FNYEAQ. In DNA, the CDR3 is TGTGCCAGCAGCTTAGCGGACAGACGTGAGACCCAGTACTTC. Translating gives CASSLADRRETQYF.

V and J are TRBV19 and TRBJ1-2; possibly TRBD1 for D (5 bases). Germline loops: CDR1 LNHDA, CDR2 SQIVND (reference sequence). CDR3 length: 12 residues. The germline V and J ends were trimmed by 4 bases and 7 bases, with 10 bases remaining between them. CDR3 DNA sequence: TGTGCCAGTAGTAGCCCGACAGTTGGCTACACCTTC. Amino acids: CASSSPTVGYTF.

The CDR3 region is CASSLRLGGTEAFF. The CDR3 region has the DNA TGTGCCAGCAGCTTACGGTTGGGGGGCACTGAAGCTTTCTTT. The rearrangement joins TRBV11-1 to TRBJ1-1; tentative D call: TRBD1 (5 bases). The CDR3 has 14 residues. V dropped 2 bases and J dropped 4 bases, with 11 bases sitting between them. Germline CDR1 reads SGHAT; CDR2 reads FQDESV (reference sequence).

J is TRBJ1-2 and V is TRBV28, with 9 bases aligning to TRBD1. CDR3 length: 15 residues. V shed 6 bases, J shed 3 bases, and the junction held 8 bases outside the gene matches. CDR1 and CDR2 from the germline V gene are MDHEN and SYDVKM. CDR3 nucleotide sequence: TGTGCCAGCAGCTCCGGGACAGGGAAGGACTATGGCTACACCTTC. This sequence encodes CASSSGTGKDYGYTF.

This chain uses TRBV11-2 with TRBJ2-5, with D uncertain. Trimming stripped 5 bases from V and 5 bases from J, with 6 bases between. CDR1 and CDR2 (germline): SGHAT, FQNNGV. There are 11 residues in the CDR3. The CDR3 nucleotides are TGTGCCAGCAGCGTAGGGGAGACCCAGTACTTC. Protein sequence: CASSVGETQYF.

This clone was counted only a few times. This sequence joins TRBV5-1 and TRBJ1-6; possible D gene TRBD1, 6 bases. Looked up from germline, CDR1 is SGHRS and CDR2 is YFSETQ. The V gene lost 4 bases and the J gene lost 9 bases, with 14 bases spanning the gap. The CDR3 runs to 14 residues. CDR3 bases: TGCGCCAGCAGCGTCGGGACATATCTTTCACCCCTCCACTTT. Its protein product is CASSVGTYLSPLHF.

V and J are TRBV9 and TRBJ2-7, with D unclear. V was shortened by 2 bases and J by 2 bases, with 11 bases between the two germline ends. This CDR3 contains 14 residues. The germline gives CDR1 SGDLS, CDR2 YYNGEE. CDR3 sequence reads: CASSVGLFTYEQYF. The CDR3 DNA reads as TGTGCCAGCAGCGTGGGTCTTTTCACCTACGAGCAGTACTTC.

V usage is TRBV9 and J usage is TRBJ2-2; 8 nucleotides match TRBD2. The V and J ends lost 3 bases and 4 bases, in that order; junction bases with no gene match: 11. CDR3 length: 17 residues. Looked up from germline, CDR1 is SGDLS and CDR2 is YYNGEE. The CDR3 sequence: CASSAGWTSHSTGELFF. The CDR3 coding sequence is TGTGCCAGCAGCGCTGGATGGACTAGCCATAGCACCGGGGAGCTGTTTTTT.

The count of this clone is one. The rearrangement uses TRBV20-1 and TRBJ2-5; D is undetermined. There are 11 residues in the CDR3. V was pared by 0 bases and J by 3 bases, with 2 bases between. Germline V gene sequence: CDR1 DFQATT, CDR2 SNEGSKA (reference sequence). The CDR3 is CSAREKETQYF. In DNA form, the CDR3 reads TGCAGTGCTAGAGAAAAAGAGACCCAGTACTTC.

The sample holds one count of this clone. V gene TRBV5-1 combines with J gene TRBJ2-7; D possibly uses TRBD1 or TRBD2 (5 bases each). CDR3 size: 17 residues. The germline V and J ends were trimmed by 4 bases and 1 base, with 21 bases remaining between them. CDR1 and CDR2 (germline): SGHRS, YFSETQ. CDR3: CASSATPGPVASYEQYF. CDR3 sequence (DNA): TGCGCCAGCAGCGCAACACCGGGGCCGGTGGCGTCCTACGAGCAGTACTTC.

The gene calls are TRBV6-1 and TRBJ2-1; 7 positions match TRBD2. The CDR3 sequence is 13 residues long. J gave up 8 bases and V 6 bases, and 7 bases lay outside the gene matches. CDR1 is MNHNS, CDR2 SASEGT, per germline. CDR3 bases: TGTGCCAGCAGGTCACGGGGGGTGTATGAGCAGTTCTTC. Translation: CASRSRGVYEQFF.

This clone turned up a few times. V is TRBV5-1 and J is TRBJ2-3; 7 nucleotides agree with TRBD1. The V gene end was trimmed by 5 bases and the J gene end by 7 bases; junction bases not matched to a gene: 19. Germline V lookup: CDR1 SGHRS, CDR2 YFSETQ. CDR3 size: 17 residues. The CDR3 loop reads CASRYRGQADRMNTQYF. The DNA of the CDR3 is TGCGCCAGCAGGTATAGAGGACAGGCCGATCGCATGAATACGCAGTATTTT.

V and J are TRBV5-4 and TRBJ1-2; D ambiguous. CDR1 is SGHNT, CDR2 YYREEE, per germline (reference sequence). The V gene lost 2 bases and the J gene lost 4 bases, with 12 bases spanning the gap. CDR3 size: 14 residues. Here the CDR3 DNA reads TGTGCCAGCAGCTTCGGATATGGAGGCTATGGCTACACCTTC. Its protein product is CASSFGYGGYGYTF.

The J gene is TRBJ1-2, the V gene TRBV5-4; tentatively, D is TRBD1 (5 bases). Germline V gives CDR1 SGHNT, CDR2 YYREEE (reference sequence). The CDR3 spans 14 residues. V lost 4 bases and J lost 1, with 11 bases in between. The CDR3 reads CASSDRQLNYGYTF. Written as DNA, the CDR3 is TGTGCCAGCAGCGATCGACAGCTTAACTATGGCTACACCTTC.

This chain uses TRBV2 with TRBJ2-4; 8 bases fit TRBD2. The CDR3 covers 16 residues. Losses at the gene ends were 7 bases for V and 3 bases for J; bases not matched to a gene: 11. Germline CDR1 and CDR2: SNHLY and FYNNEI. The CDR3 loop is CASTTSGGRGKNIQYF. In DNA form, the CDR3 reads TGTGCCAGCACCACCTCGGGGGGGCGAGGCAAAAACATTCAGTACTTC.

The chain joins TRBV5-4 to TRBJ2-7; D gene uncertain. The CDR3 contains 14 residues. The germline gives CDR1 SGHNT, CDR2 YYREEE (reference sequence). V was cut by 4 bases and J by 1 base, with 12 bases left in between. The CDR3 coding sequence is TGTGCCAGCAGCCCCGAGTACGCTTCCTACGAGCAGTACTTC. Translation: CASSPEYASYEQYF.

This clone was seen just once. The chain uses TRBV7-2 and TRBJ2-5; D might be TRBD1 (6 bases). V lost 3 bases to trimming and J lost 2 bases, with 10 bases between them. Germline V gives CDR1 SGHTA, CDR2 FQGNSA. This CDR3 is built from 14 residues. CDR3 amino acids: CASSFTGSQETQYF. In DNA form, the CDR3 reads TGTGCCAGCAGCTTTACAGGGTCACAAGAGACCCAGTACTTC.

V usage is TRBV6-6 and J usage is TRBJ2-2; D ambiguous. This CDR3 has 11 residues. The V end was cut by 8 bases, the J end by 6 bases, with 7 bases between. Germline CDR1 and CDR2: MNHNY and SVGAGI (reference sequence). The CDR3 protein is CASFRAGELFF. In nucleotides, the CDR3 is TGTGCCAGCTTTCGTGCCGGGGAGCTGTTTTTT.

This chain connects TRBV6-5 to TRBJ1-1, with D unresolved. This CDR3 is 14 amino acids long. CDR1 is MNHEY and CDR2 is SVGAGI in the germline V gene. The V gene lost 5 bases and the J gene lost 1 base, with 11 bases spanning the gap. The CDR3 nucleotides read TGTGCCAGCAGTCCCCCAGGCGGGAACACTGAAGCTTTCTTT. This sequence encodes CASSPPGGNTEAFF.

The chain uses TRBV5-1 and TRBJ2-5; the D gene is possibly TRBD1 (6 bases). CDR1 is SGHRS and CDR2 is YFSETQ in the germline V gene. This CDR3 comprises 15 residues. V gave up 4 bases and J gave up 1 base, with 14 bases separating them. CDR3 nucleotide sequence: TGCGCCAGCAGCGTGTTTGGACAGCTCCAAGAGACCCAGTACTTC. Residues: CASSVFGQLQETQYF.

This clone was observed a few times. CDR3 nucleotide sequence: TGTGCCAGCAGCAAAAAAAGACAGGGCGAGCAGTACTTC. It specifies CASSKKRQGEQYF. The chain uses TRBV21-1 and TRBJ2-7; the table gives TRBD1 as D, unverified against the DNA. TRBV21-1 corresponds to a pseudogene. CDR3 length: 13 residues.

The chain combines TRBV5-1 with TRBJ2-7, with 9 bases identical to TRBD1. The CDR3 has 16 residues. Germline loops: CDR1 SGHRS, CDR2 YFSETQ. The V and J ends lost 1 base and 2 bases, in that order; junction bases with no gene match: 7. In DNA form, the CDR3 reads TGCGCCAGCAGCTTGTCCCGGGACAGGGCCACCTACGAGCAGTACTTC. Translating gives CASSLSRDRATYEQYF.